This T cell receptor beta chain stems from a study of T-cell memory formation after mild COVID-19. Study outcomes and limitations: Shrinking CD4+ clones resided mostly in CM and EM, and CD8+ ones in EMRA.

About this clonotype itself: The antigen is not known.

TCRdb independently ran MiXCR on the 5' RACE reads; one entry per CDR3 protein. The top ten clones hold approximately 13% of a sample with around 440,000 distinct CDR3 sequences, around a sixth of them seen once. Sequenced input: PBMCs or a T cell subset sorted from them (not recorded which). The receptor comes from an adult woman who had mild COVID-19 (a few samples of this study predate the infection). Cell type and time point are not known.

CDR3 DNA sequence: TGCAGTGCTAGGCCCCCGGGACACCTCACAGATACGCAGTATTTT. Translating gives CSARPPGHLTDTQYF. V gene TRBV20-1 combines with J gene TRBJ2-3; perhaps TRBD1 as D (6 bases). CDR1 and CDR2 from the germline V gene are DFQATT and SNEGSKA (reference sequence). V was clipped by 3 bases and J by 2 bases, with 15 bases between them. The CDR3 is 15 residues long.